This note documents a single TCR beta chain sequence. The antigen remains unidentified. The CDR3 spans 16 residues. Per the germline V gene, CDR1 is SGHAT and CDR2 is FQNNGV. Molecular identifiers with 6-nucleotide sample barcodes were added during cDNA synthesis via template switching. One entry per CDR3 protein, without DNA, is what TCRdb gives after re-calling the 5' RACE reads. The sample table includes some 190,000 distinct CDR3 sequences. The sample is drawn from a study of monozygotic twins with inflammatory bowel disease. Study-level points and caveats: Using the inverse Simpson index, IBD patients had lower TCRbeta diversity than healthy co-twins.

Per donor there was one draw, yielding a blood sample of 2 to 3 ml. It was from whole blood, with no T cell sorting, that total RNA was isolated. This clonotype was sampled from a human donor with ulcerative colitis or Crohn's disease, or a healthy co-twin of an affected twin (not recorded which). The rearrangement uses TRBV11-2 and TRBJ2-1; TCRdb selects TRBD2, and the lack of DNA leaves this call unchecked. What was sequenced was blood. The CDR3 loop is CASSLVSGIIKDEQFF.